The entry that follows covers one T cell receptor (beta chain) sequence. Original analysis: Estimation of nucleated cell counts was performed using reference gene primer amplification. Sequencing was performed with immunoSEQ multiplex PCR; in TCRdb, only in-frame clones are kept and a portion is missing. D and trimming were read from the DNA, whereas the V and J calls and clone size are those reported in that table. The repertoire has tens of thousands of clones, roughly 90% of them found once; the top ten carry around 2.5%. The data belong to a study of blood T cell repertoires in COVID-19. Across the study: Spain, Italy and the United States supplied samples that represented acute and convalescent COVID-19. Sources were T cells, B-cell-depleted T cells, or PBMCs; the material itself was cDNA or gDNA.

Germline V gives CDR1 SSHAT, CDR2 FNYEAQ (reference sequence). CDR3 length: 15 residues. J lost 2 bases, V lost 5 bases, and 5 bases had no gene match. This rearrangement joins TRBV7-7 to TRBJ2-3; TRBD2 matches 9 bases. The receptor comes from a human donor in a cohort sampled during active COVID-19. Sequenced: peripheral blood. CDR3 nucleotides: TGTGCCAGCAGCCCGACTAGCGGTGTCACAGATACGCAGTATTTT. Amino acid sequence: CASSPTSGVTDTQYF.